This is a list of T cell receptor beta chains from one sample in a study of cytomegalovirus exposure and HLA in healthy donors. TCRdb's table, derived via immunoSEQ multiplex PCR, lists solely in-frame clones and lacks some. This table holds 54,000 or so clones, 55% to 65% found once. Sequences were obtained from PBMCs. Source of these receptors: a human donor in good health. Both conserved end residues are part of each CDR3. Each record gives: V gene, D gene, J gene, clone size, CDR3 DNA, CDR3 protein. The D gene is left open where the match is weak. Clone size appears in some rows only: once, few, many, or a class for an expanded clone.

v_call: TRBV19; d_call: TRBD2; j_call: TRBJ2-1; clone_size: .; cdr3_nt: TGTGCCACCAGGGAGGGAGGCGCCTACAATGAGCAGTTCTTC; cdr3_aa: CATREGGAYNEQFF
v_call: TRBV6-5; d_call: .; j_call: TRBJ2-1; clone_size: .; cdr3_nt: TGTGCCAGCAGCCGCGACAGGAACAATGAGCAGTTCTTC; cdr3_aa: CASSRDRNNEQFF
v_call: TRBV27; d_call: .; j_call: TRBJ2-7; clone_size: once; cdr3_nt: TGTGCCAGCAGTCAAAACAGGGTTTCCTACGAGCAGTACTTC; cdr3_aa: CASSQNRVSYEQYF
v_call: TRBV4-1; d_call: .; j_call: TRBJ1-1; clone_size: .; cdr3_nt: TGCGCCAGCAGCCAAGACAGGGTCGGGAACACTGAAGCTTTCTTT; cdr3_aa: CASSQDRVGNTEAFF
v_call: TRBV4-3; d_call: .; j_call: TRBJ2-7; clone_size: .; cdr3_nt: TGCGCCAGCAGCCAAGTGTACGGGTCGAGCTCCTACGAGCAGTACTTC; cdr3_aa: CASSQVYGSSSYEQYF
v_call: TRBV4-1; d_call: TRBD2; j_call: TRBJ2-3; clone_size: .; cdr3_nt: TGCGCCAGCAGCCAAGATTCGGCGGGGGGGTACACAGATACGCAGTATTTT; cdr3_aa: CASSQDSAGGYTDTQYF
v_call: TRBV4-1; d_call: .; j_call: TRBJ1-4; clone_size: .; cdr3_nt: TGCGCCAGCAGCCAAGACTTCGGGCAGGGAGGGGGAAAAACTGTTTTT; cdr3_aa: CASSQDFGQGGGKTVF
v_call: TRBV6-1; d_call: TRBD1; j_call: TRBJ1-5; clone_size: once; cdr3_nt: TGTGCCAGCAGTGAAGTTGCAGGGGGCGTTTATCAGCCCCAGCATTTT; cdr3_aa: CASSEVAGGVYQPQHF
v_call: TRBV27; d_call: TRBD2; j_call: TRBJ2-1; clone_size: .; cdr3_nt: TGTGCCAGCAGTGAATCCTCGCGGGGGGGCCTCAATGAGCAGTTCTTC; cdr3_aa: CASSESSRGGLNEQFF
v_call: TRBV30; d_call: .; j_call: TRBJ1-2; clone_size: .; cdr3_nt: TGTGCCTGGAAAGTCCAGGTGAACTATGGCTACACCTTC; cdr3_aa: CAWKVQVNYGYTF
v_call: TRBV7-9; d_call: .; j_call: TRBJ2-7; clone_size: few; cdr3_nt: TGTGCCAGCAGCGTCCTCAGGGGAGCCTCCTACGAGCAGTACTTC; cdr3_aa: CASSVLRGASYEQYF
v_call: TRBV30; d_call: .; j_call: TRBJ1-2; clone_size: .; cdr3_nt: TGTGCCTGGAGTGTAGACACTTATGGCTACACCTTC; cdr3_aa: CAWSVDTYGYTF
v_call: TRBV2; d_call: TRBD1; j_call: TRBJ1-2; clone_size: .; cdr3_nt: TGTGCCAGCAGGGACAGGGGTATCTATGGCTACACCTTC; cdr3_aa: CASRDRGIYGYTF
v_call: TRBV29-1; d_call: TRBD1; j_call: TRBJ2-7; clone_size: .; cdr3_nt: TGCAGCGTTGGGGGACAGACCTACGAGCAGTACTTC; cdr3_aa: CSVGGQTYEQYF
v_call: TRBV11-2; d_call: .; j_call: TRBJ2-7; clone_size: .; cdr3_nt: TGTGCCAGCAGCTTCTCGGATGAGGGAACTGCCGAGCAGTACTTC; cdr3_aa: CASSFSDEGTAEQYF
v_call: TRBV6-5; d_call: .; j_call: TRBJ1-4; clone_size: few; cdr3_nt: TGTGCCAGCAGTTACGCGGGGGCAGGTGAAAAACTGTTTTTT; cdr3_aa: CASSYAGAGEKLFF
v_call: TRBV15; d_call: .; j_call: TRBJ1-5; clone_size: .; cdr3_nt: TGTGCCACCAGCAGAGATAAGGGGACTTCAAGGCAGCATTTT; cdr3_aa: CATSRDKGTSRQHF
v_call: TRBV10-3; d_call: TRBD1; j_call: TRBJ1-2; clone_size: .; cdr3_nt: TGTGCCATCAGTGTTGGGGACAGGAACTATGGCTACACCTTC; cdr3_aa: CAISVGDRNYGYTF
v_call: TRBV9; d_call: TRBD1; j_call: TRBJ2-7; clone_size: .; cdr3_nt: TGTGCCAGCAGCCCCAGGCCGGGGGACAGGGAAAATGAGCAGTACTTC; cdr3_aa: CASSPRPGDRENEQYF
v_call: TRBV2; d_call: .; j_call: TRBJ1-5; clone_size: .; cdr3_nt: TGTGCCAGCAGTGAATACGCCGGGGAACATCAGCCCCAGCATTTT; cdr3_aa: CASSEYAGEHQPQHF
v_call: TRBV5-1; d_call: .; j_call: TRBJ2-5; clone_size: .; cdr3_nt: TGCGCCAGCAGCTTGGACAGAAGAAGAGGGCAGTACTTC; cdr3_aa: CASSLDRRRGQYF
v_call: TRBV9; d_call: TRBD1; j_call: TRBJ1-3; clone_size: .; cdr3_nt: TGTGCCAGCAGCGAGACAGGGGGAGACTCTGGAAACACCATATATTTT; cdr3_aa: CASSETGGDSGNTIYF
v_call: TRBV4-1; d_call: .; j_call: TRBJ2-4; clone_size: .; cdr3_nt: TGCGCCAGCAGCCAATACCCACATCACTCTCGGGAAAAAACCAAAAACATTCAGTACTTC; cdr3_aa: CASSQYPHHSREKTKNIQYF
v_call: TRBV19; d_call: .; j_call: TRBJ1-5; clone_size: few; cdr3_nt: TGTGCCAGTAGTTCACAGCAGAATCAGCCCCAGCATTTT; cdr3_aa: CASSSQQNQPQHF
v_call: TRBV29-1; d_call: .; j_call: TRBJ1-1; clone_size: .; cdr3_nt: TGCAGCGTTCTAGGGGGAAGAAGGACTGAAGCTTTCTTT; cdr3_aa: CSVLGGRRTEAFF
v_call: TRBV19; d_call: TRBD1; j_call: TRBJ1-1; clone_size: few; cdr3_nt: TGTGCCAGTAGTACGACAGGGGGCTTTGAATGGACTGAAGCTTTCTTT; cdr3_aa: CASSTTGGFEWTEAFF
v_call: TRBV7-9; d_call: .; j_call: TRBJ2-7; clone_size: .; cdr3_nt: TGTGCCAGCAGCCCCGCGGGACGCGGCTACGAGCAGTACTTC; cdr3_aa: CASSPAGRGYEQYF
v_call: TRBV7-9; d_call: .; j_call: TRBJ2-7; clone_size: .; cdr3_nt: TGTGCCAGCAGCTTAGGGCAGGGTTTGTACTTC; cdr3_aa: CASSLGQGLYF
v_call: TRBV2; d_call: TRBD1; j_call: TRBJ1-6; clone_size: few; cdr3_nt: TGTGCCAGCAGTCCTCGGACAGGACCAAACTATAATTCACCCCTCCACTTT; cdr3_aa: CASSPRTGPNYNSPLHF
v_call: TRBV28; d_call: TRBD1; j_call: TRBJ1-1; clone_size: .; cdr3_nt: TGTGCCAGCAGCGAGGACAGGGGGGTGAACACTGAAGCTTTCTTT; cdr3_aa: CASSEDRGVNTEAFF
v_call: TRBV7-8; d_call: TRBD1; j_call: TRBJ1-2; clone_size: .; cdr3_nt: TGTGCCAGCAGCTTCACAGGGGATTATGGCTACACCTTC; cdr3_aa: CASSFTGDYGYTF
v_call: TRBV7-9; d_call: TRBD1; j_call: TRBJ1-2; clone_size: .; cdr3_nt: TGTGCCAGCAGCCCTTCAGGGGGCGATGGCTACACCTTC; cdr3_aa: CASSPSGGDGYTF